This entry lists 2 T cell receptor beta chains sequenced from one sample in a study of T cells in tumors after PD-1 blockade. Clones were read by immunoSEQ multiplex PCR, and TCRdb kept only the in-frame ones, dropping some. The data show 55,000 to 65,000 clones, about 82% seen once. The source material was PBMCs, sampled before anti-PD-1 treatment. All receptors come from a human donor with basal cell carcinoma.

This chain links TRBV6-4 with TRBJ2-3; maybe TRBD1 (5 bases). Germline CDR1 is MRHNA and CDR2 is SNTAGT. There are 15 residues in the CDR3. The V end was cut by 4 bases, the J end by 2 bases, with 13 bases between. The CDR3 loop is CASSVDRTPTDTQYF. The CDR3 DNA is TGTGCCAGCAGTGTTGACCGGACACCCACAGATACGCAGTATTTT.

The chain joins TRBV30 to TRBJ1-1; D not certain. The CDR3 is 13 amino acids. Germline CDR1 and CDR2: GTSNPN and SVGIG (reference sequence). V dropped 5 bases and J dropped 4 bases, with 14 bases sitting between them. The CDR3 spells CAWGREGPTEAFF. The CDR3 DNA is TGTGCCTGGGGGCGGGAAGGACCCACTGAAGCTTTCTTT.